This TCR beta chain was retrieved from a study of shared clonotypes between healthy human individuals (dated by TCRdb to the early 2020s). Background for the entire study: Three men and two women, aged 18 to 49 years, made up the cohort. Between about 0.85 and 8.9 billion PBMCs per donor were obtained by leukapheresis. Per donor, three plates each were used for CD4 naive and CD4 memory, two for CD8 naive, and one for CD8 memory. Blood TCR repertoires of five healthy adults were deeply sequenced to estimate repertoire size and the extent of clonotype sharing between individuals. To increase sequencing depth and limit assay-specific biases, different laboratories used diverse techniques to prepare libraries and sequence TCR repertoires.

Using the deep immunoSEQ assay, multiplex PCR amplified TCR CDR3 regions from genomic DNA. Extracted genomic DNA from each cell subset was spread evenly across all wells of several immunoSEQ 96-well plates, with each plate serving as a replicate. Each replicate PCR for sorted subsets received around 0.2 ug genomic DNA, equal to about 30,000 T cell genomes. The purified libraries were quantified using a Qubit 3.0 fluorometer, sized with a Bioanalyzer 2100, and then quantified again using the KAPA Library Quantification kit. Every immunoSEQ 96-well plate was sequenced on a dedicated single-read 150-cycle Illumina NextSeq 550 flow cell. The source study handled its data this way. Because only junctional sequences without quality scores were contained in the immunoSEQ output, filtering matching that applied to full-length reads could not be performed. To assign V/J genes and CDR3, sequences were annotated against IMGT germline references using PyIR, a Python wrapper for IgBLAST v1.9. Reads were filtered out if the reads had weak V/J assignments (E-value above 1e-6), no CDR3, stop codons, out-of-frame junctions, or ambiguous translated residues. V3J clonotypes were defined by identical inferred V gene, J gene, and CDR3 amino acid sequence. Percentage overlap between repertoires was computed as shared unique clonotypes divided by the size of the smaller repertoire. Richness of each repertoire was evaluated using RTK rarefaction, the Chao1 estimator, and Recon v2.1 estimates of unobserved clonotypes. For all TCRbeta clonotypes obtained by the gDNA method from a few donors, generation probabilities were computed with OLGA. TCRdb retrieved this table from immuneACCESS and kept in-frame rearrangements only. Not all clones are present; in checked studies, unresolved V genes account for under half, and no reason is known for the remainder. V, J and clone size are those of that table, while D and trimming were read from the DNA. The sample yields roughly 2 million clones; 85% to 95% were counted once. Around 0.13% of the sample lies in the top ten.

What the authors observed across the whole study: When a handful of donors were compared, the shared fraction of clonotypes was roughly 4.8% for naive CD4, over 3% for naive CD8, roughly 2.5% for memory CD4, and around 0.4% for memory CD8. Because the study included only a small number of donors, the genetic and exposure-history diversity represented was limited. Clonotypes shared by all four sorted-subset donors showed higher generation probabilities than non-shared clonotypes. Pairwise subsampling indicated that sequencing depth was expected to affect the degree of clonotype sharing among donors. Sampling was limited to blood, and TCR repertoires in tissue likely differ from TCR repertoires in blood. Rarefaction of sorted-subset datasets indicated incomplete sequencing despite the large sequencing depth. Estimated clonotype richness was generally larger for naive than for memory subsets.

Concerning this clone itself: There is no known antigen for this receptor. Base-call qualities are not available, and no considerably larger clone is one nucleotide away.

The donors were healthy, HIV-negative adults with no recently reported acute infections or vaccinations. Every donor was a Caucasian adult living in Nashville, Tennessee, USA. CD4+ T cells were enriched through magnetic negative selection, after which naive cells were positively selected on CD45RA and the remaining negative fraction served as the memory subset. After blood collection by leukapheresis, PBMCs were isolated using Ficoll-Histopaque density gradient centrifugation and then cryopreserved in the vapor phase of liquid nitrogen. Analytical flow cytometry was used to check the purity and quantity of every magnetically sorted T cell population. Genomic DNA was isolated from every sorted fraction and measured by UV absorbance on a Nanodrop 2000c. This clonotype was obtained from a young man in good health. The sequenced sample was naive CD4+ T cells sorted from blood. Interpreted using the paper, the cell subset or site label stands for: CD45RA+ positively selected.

The sequenced DNA is TGTGCCAGCAAGGGACTAGCGGGACACAATGAGCAGTTCTTC. Translated, it reads CASKGLAGHNEQFF. The chain joins TRBV6-5 to TRBJ2-1; 13 bases in the middle match TRBD2. Including cysteine and phenylalanine, the CDR3 has 14 amino acids. Only the CDR3 region is kept as DNA, spanning 42 bases read in frame from base 1. CDR1 and CDR2 are drawn from the germline V gene: MNHEY, SVGAGI. Trimming removed 7 bases from V and 5 bases from J; the gene matches leave 2 bases unexplained.